The T cell receptor beta chain under discussion was sequenced for a study of shared clonotypes between healthy human individuals. The CDR3 has 13 amino acids. Germline V gene sequence: CDR1 SGHKS, CDR2 YYEKEE (reference sequence). Trimming took 4 bases from V and 7 from J, leaving 12 bases between them. General study findings and limits: In a few donors, around 5.5% of naive CD4 clonotypes appeared in common.

This clone was counted many times. Its antigen is undetermined. The material for each subset, its genomic DNA, was split evenly across several immunoSEQ plates. It was approximately 0.2 ug DNA, 25,000 to 35,000 T cell genomes, that sorted-subset replicate PCRs used. TCRdb keeps only in-frame clones here, not all; method: immunoSEQ multiplex PCR. The repertoire holds about 2,500,000 clones, with around nine tenths as singletons. Free of recent acute infections or vaccinations, the donors were healthy HIV-negative adults. Sequencing was performed on naive CD4+ T cells sorted from blood. The subset: CD45RA+ positively selected. The origin of this receptor is a man aged 18 to 30 in good health. V usage is TRBV5-5 and J usage is TRBJ1-5; tentatively, D is TRBD1 (5 bases). The CDR3 DNA reads as TGTGCCAGCAGCCTGATCTGGGACCAGCCCCAGCATTTT. This sequence encodes CASSLIWDQPQHF.